The 32 T cell receptor beta chains below come from one sample, sequenced in a study of yellow fever vaccine responses in identical twins. TCRdb independently ran MiXCR on the RT-PCR reads; one entry per CDR3 protein. The repertoire holds roughly 1,100 distinct CDR3 sequences, about 80% seen once, with approximately 14% in the top ten. Material: T cells from blood (PBMCs), unsorted or a sorted subset (not recorded which), obtained before or after yellow fever vaccination (not recorded which). All receptors derive from a female donor who received the yellow fever vaccine.

The chain is built from TRBV28 and TRBJ2-6, with D perhaps matching TRBD2 (5 bases). Per the germline V gene, CDR1 is MDHEN and CDR2 is SYDVKM. V lost 2 bases to trimming and J lost 9 bases, with 14 bases between them. This CDR3 is 15 amino acids long. The CDR3 reads CASSLPREGGNVLTF. As DNA, the CDR3 is TGTGCCAGCAGTTTACCACGGGAAGGTGGCAACGTCCTGACTTTC.

This CDR3 reads CASSLGLAGPSFGKNIQYF. As DNA, the CDR3 is TGTGCCAGCAGCCTAGGACTAGCGGGACCTTCCTTCGGGAAAAACATTCAGTACTTC. The rearrangement joins TRBV11-2 to TRBJ2-4; 12 nucleotides agree with TRBD2. The V gene's germline CDR1 is SGHAT and CDR2 FQNNGV. With 5 bases clipped from V and 4 bases from J, the junction kept 15 bases outside the gene matches. The CDR3 totals 19 residues.

This chain links TRBV6-1 with TRBJ1-3; 9 nucleotides align to TRBD1. The CDR3 is made up of 15 amino acids. Germline V gives CDR1 MNHNS, CDR2 SASEGT. With 6 bases clipped from V and 9 bases from J, the junction kept 12 bases outside the gene matches. The chain's CDR3 is CASRQKGTGSATIYF. CDR3 bases: TGTGCCAGCAGGCAAAAAGGGACAGGGAGTGCCACCATATATTTT.

This chain uses TRBV4-3 with TRBJ1-2, with TRBD1 matching over 9 bases. The CDR3 contains 15 residues. Germline CDR1 and CDR2: LGHNA and YSLEER. V lost 1 base to trimming and J lost 4 bases; unmatched junction nucleotides: 4. This CDR3 is CASSQGTGEAYGYTF. DNA for the CDR3: TGCGCCAGCAGCCAAGGGACAGGGGAGGCCTATGGCTACACCTTC.

The rearrangement links TRBV20-1 to TRBJ2-5, with D uncertain. The CDR3 is 14 amino acids. V shed 5 bases and J shed 1 base, with 14 bases lying between them. Germline assignment: CDR1 DFQATT and CDR2 SNEGSKA (reference sequence). The CDR3 coding sequence is TGCAGTGCTCTTACTCACAGCTTCCAAGAGACCCAGTACTTC. It encodes CSALTHSFQETQYF.

The chain employs TRBV6-2 or TRBV6-3 and TRBJ2-1; D is possibly TRBD1 or TRBD2 (5 bases each). The CDR3 is 13 residues long. The V gene's germline CDR1 is MNHEY and CDR2 SVGEGT. Between the trimmed V and J ends, which lost 5 bases and 4 bases, there was a span of 9 bases. CDR3 loop: CASSPGPYNEQFF. The CDR3 nucleotides are TGTGCCAGCAGTCCGGGACCTTACAATGAGCAGTTCTTC.

The CDR3 here is CSVGSSGGTLPSSYNEQFF. The CDR3 bases are TGCAGCGTTGGTTCTAGCGGGGGGACCCTCCCTAGCTCCTACAATGAGCAGTTCTTC. The genes are TRBV29-1 and TRBJ2-1, with TRBD2 identical over 11 bases. V was pared by 4 bases and J by 0 bases, with 14 bases of the junction left unmatched. Germline V gene lookup returns CDR1 SQVTM and CDR2 ANQGSEA. CDR3 length: 19 residues.

This chain links TRBV4-1 with TRBJ2-3, with D hard to call. The CDR3 covers 16 residues. V was clipped by 0 bases and J by 4 bases, with 14 bases between them. Looked up from germline, CDR1 is MGHRA and CDR2 is YSYEKL. CDR3 protein: CASSQDGSAPADTQYF. Written as DNA, the CDR3 is TGCGCCAGCAGCCAAGATGGTTCGGCCCCCGCAGATACGCAGTATTTT.

This clonotype was observed a handful of times. The gene calls are TRBV4-3 and TRBJ1-3, with unresolved D. The CDR3 length is 16 residues. The germline V gene has CDR1 LGHNA and CDR2 YSLEER. Trimming stripped 0 bases from V and 1 base from J, with 10 bases between. CDR3 in amino acids: CASSQDAGSSGNTIYF. Written as DNA, the CDR3 is TGCGCCAGCAGCCAAGATGCCGGGAGTTCTGGAAACACCATATATTTT.

This rearrangement joins TRBV11-2 to TRBJ2-7; TRBD1 is a possible D gene (6 bases). The V gene's germline CDR1 is SGHAT and CDR2 FQNNGV. This CDR3 spans 13 amino acids. V gave up 3 bases and J gave up 4 bases, with 10 bases separating them. The CDR3: CASSFSQGYEQYF. The CDR3 DNA reads TGTGCCAGCAGCTTCTCTCAGGGGTACGAGCAGTACTTC. Based on the CDR3 plus reference TRBV11-2 and TRBJ2-7, the full variable domain is EAGVAQSPRYKIIEKRQSVAFWCNPISGHATLYWYQQILGQGPKLLIQFQNNGVVDDSQLPKDRFSAERLKGVDSTLKIQPAKLEDSAVYLCASSFSQGYEQYFGPGTRLTVT.

The chain couples TRBV12-3 or TRBV12-4 to TRBJ2-7; D gene unclear. V lost 6 bases, J lost 6 bases, and 9 bases lay in between. This CDR3 is 11 amino acids long. The CDR3 here is CASRVMGEQYF. CDR3 sequence (DNA): TGTGCCAGCAGGGTCATGGGCGAGCAGTACTTC.

The gene calls are TRBV20-1 and TRBJ2-1, with D perhaps TRBD2 (6 bases). Trimming removed 2 bases from V and 7 bases from J, with 12 bases in between. CDR1 and CDR2 from the germline V gene are DFQATT and SNEGSKA (reference sequence). The CDR3 spans 13 residues. The CDR3 region has the DNA TGCAGTGCTAGATTACCGGGGGTTAATGAGCAGTTCTTC. Amino acid sequence: CSARLPGVNEQFF.

This clonotype was recorded only once. J is TRBJ2-2 and V is TRBV11-3, with a weak D call TRBD1 (6 bases). The CDR3 extends over 17 amino acids. Germline assignment: CDR1 SGHNT and CDR2 YENEEA. Trimming removed 5 bases at V and 0 bases at J, with 16 bases between. CDR3 sequence reads: CASSQPWDKTNTGELFF. The CDR3 bases are TGTGCCAGCAGCCAACCGTGGGACAAAACGAACACCGGGGAGCTGTTTTTT.

Points on this clonotype: At one of its ends the junction is not consistent with the germline gene, which may arise from a read error. J is TRBJ2-7 and V is TRBV11-3; D is possibly TRBD2 (6 bases). CDR1 and CDR2 (germline): SGHNT, YENEEA. The length of the CDR3 is 14 residues. The CDR3 DNA reads TGCGCCAGCAGCCCTCCGACGGGGAGGTACGAGCAGTACTTC. Residues: CASSPPTGRYEQYF.

The chain uses TRBV9 and TRBJ2-7; D is unresolved. This CDR3 contains 14 residues. V gave up 0 bases and J gave up 5 bases, with 12 bases separating them. Germline V gives CDR1 SGDLS, CDR2 YYNGEE. As DNA, the CDR3 is TGTGCCAGCAGCGTAGGGGCTGGAGTCGACGAGCAGTACTTC. This sequence encodes CASSVGAGVDEQYF.

This clonotype came up once. The CDR3 DNA reads TGCGCCAGCAGCCAAGACGGACTAGCGGAAAACATTCAGTACTTC. Translating it yields CASSQDGLAENIQYF. The chain joins TRBV4-3 to TRBJ2-4; the match to TRBD2 covers 10 bases. V gave up 0 bases and J gave up 5 bases; unmatched junction bases: 1. This CDR3 has 15 amino acids. CDR1 is LGHNA, CDR2 YSLEER, per germline.

The CDR3, as DNA: TGCGCCAGCAGTGCGCGGGGCCAAGGGGCGAACACTGAAGCTTTCTTT. Protein product: CASSARGQGANTEAFF. The V and J genes are TRBV10-1 and TRBJ1-1; perhaps TRBD1 as D (5 bases). The CDR3 spans 16 residues. In germline, CDR1 is WNHNN, CDR2 SYGVQD (reference sequence). Trimming left V 4 bases short and J 1 base short, with 16 bases between.

This chain uses TRBV7-6 with TRBJ1-1; D gene uncertain. Looked up from germline, CDR1 is SGHVS and CDR2 is FNYEAQ. With 2 bases removed from V and 1 base from J, the gap between germline ends came to 14 bases. The CDR3 spans 16 residues. CDR3 nucleotides: TGTGCCAGCAGCTTATTCGGGTTGGAGCGGAACACTGAAGCTTTCTTT. It specifies CASSLFGLERNTEAFF.

This sequence joins TRBV11-1 and TRBJ2-1, with no clear D. The CDR3 covers 13 residues. V was shortened by 6 bases and J by 5 bases, with 11 bases between the two germline ends. Germline-derived CDR1 and CDR2 are SGHAT and FQDESV (reference sequence). Here the CDR3 reads CASRERVHNEQFF. As DNA, the CDR3 is TGTGCCAGCAGAGAAAGAGTCCACAATGAGCAGTTCTTC.

J is TRBJ2-1 and V is TRBV11-1; weak D call: TRBD2 (6 bases). The CDR3 has 15 residues. The V gene lost 0 bases and the J gene lost 3 bases, with 9 bases spanning the gap. CDR1 SGHAT and CDR2 FQDESV come from the germline V gene (reference sequence). The CDR3 spells CASSLAGLRYNEQFF. The DNA for the CDR3 is TGTGCCAGCAGCTTAGCCGGACTACGCTACAATGAGCAGTTCTTC.

This clonotype turned up a few times. The chain combines TRBV4-2 with TRBJ2-2; 8 positions agree with TRBD2. Germline V gene sequence: CDR1 LGHNA, CDR2 YNFKEQ. The CDR3 covers 16 residues. Trimming cost V 1 base and J 5 bases; bases outside gene matches: 6. This CDR3 reads CASSQVQGLETGELFF. CDR3 DNA sequence: TGTGCCAGCAGCCAAGTTCAGGGACTAGAGACCGGGGAGCTGTTTTTT.

In its sample, this clonotype was seen once. The V call is TRBV15, the J call TRBJ2-1, with D tentatively TRBD2 (5 bases). Trimming stripped 0 bases from V and 8 bases from J, with 14 bases between. The CDR3 is made up of 15 amino acids. CDR1 LNHNV and CDR2 YYDKDF come from the germline V gene (reference sequence). The CDR3 is CATSRDVWLEDEQFF. The CDR3, as DNA: TGTGCCACCAGCAGAGATGTGTGGCTGGAGGATGAGCAGTTCTTC.

This clonotype was seen only a few times. V usage is TRBV30 and J usage is TRBJ1-3; TRBD1 is a possible D gene (5 bases). The CDR3 sequence is 15 residues long. The V end lost 3 bases, the J end lost 0 bases, and 12 bases lay between the germline ends. CDR1 is GTSNPN and CDR2 is SVGIG in the germline V gene (reference sequence). The CDR3 bases are TGTGCCTGGAGCCGGGGCCCAAGCTCTGGAAACACCATATATTTT. It translates to CAWSRGPSSGNTIYF.

The chain employs TRBV30 and TRBJ2-3, with 10 bases matching TRBD2. The CDR3 length is 15 residues. V was pared by 3 bases and J by 3 bases, with 6 bases of the junction left unmatched. CDR1 is GTSNPN, CDR2 SVGIG, per germline (reference sequence). The CDR3 DNA reads TGTGCCTGGAGCCTAGCGGGAGTGGGGACAGATACGCAGTATTTT. Translated, it gives CAWSLAGVGTDTQYF.

The V call is TRBV15, the J call TRBJ1-3; TRBD1 is a possible D gene (5 bases). The CDR3 length is 16 residues. Germline V lookup: CDR1 LNHNV, CDR2 YYDKDF (reference sequence). Trimming cost V 3 bases and J 1 base, with 13 bases left between them. CDR3 nucleotides: TGTGCCACCAGCAGTCCCCGGAGGGGATCTGGAAACACCATATATTTT. It specifies CATSSPRRGSGNTIYF. The variable domain in full, completed from reference TRBV15 and TRBJ1-3, reads DAMVIQNPRYQVTQFGKPVTLSCSQTLNHNVMYWYQQKSSQAPKLLFHYYDKDFNNEADTPDNFQSRRPNTSFCFLDIRSPGLGDTAMYLCATSSPRRGSGNTIYFGEGSWLTVV.

The V gene is TRBV9, the J gene TRBJ2-5; possibly TRBD1 for D (5 bases). The CDR3 spans 15 residues. Germline CDR1 and CDR2: SGDLS and YYNGEE. V was trimmed by 0 bases and J by 5 bases, leaving 14 bases between them. CDR3 region: CASSVEGGALETQYF. Written as DNA, the CDR3 is TGTGCCAGCAGCGTAGAGGGTGGGGCATTGGAGACCCAGTACTTC. The whole variable domain, remainder taken from reference TRBV9 and TRBJ2-5, is DSGVTQTPKHLITATGQRVTLRCSPRSGDLSVYWYQQSLDQGLQFLIQYYNGEERAKGNILERFSAQQFPDLHSELNLSSLELGDSALYFCASSVEGGALETQYFGPGTRLLVL.

The chain is built from TRBV20-1 and TRBJ2-1; D not certain. The CDR3 is 15 residues long. CDR1 and CDR2 (germline): DFQATT, SNEGSKA (reference sequence). The V end lost 0 bases, the J end lost 6 bases, and 15 bases lay between the germline ends. The CDR3 nucleotides read TGCAGTGCTAGAGATGCGGCAGAGAGGCCCAATGAGCAGTTCTTC. It yields the protein CSARDAAERPNEQFF.

The chain joins TRBV20-1 to TRBJ2-1; 7 nucleotides agree with TRBD2. This CDR3 comprises 17 residues. The junction had 12 bases not matched to a gene; V was cut back by 3 bases and J by 1 base. CDR1 is DFQATT and CDR2 is SNEGSKA in the germline V gene (reference sequence). The CDR3 sequence is CSASGQGGGRSYNEQFF. The CDR3 region has the DNA TGCAGTGCTAGTGGGCAGGGCGGCGGGAGATCCTACAATGAGCAGTTCTTC.

In its sample, this clonotype was seen once. The chain joins TRBV4-1 to TRBJ2-7, with 12 nucleotides matching TRBD2. J gave up 3 bases and V 3 bases, and 3 bases lay outside the gene matches. The CDR3 sequence is 15 residues long. Germline-derived CDR1 and CDR2 are MGHRA and YSYEKL. In DNA form, the CDR3 reads TGCGCCAGCAGCCACTCGACTAGCGGGAGCTACGAGCAGTACTTC. Residues: CASSHSTSGSYEQYF.

The rearrangement joins TRBV11-1 to TRBJ2-6; D unresolved. This CDR3 comprises 13 residues. V was cut by 0 bases and J by 3 bases, with 0 bases left in between. Germline V gene sequence: CDR1 SGHAT, CDR2 FQDESV (reference sequence). CDR3 DNA: TGTGCCAGCAGCTTAGCTGGGGCCAACGTCCTGACTTTC. Translating it yields CASSLAGANVLTF. The full variable domain, completed using reference TRBV11-1 and TRBJ2-6, is EAEVAQSPRYKITEKSQAVAFWCDPISGHATLYWYRQILGQGPELLVQFQDESVVDDSQLPKDRFSAERLKGVDSTLKIQPAELGDSAMYLCASSLAGANVLTFGAGSRLTVL.

This chain uses TRBV15 with TRBJ1-1; TRBD1 matches 10 bases. CDR3 length equals 14 residues. Trimming removed 8 bases from V and 4 bases from J; junction bases left unmatched: 7. From germline, CDR1 is LNHNV and CDR2 YYDKDF (reference sequence). CDR3 protein: CATWGGQGGTEAFF. CDR3 bases: TGTGCCACCTGGGGAGGACAGGGGGGCACTGAAGCTTTCTTT. Using reference TRBV15 and TRBJ1-1 for the parts outside the CDR3, the full variable domain is DAMVIQNPRYQVTQFGKPVTLSCSQTLNHNVMYWYQQKSSQAPKLLFHYYDKDFNNEADTPDNFQSRRPNTSFCFLDIRSPGLGDTAMYLCATWGGQGGTEAFFGQGTRLTVV.

This chain joins TRBV6-2 or TRBV6-3 and TRBJ2-3, with 8 bases matching TRBD1. The CDR3 loop spans 16 amino acids. V was clipped by 2 bases and J by 1 base; unmatched bases: 5. Germline-derived CDR1 and CDR2 are MNHEY and SVGEGT. The CDR3 spells CASSYATGAGTDTQYF. The CDR3 DNA reads as TGTGCCAGCAGTTACGCGACAGGGGCAGGCACAGATACGCAGTATTTT.